The clone carrying this T cell receptor beta chain appeared a few times. This sample is drawn from a study of T cells in Graves' hyperthyroidism and ophthalmopathy. This CDR3 spans 16 amino acids. Germline V CDR1 and CDR2: DFQATT, SNEGSKA (reference sequence). Trimming took 3 bases from V and 4 from J; bases not matched to a gene: 9. Amplification targeted TCR beta CDR3 regions from RNA transcripts. A first-round RT-PCR of the TCR CDR3 used the HTBI primer set. Using its own MiXCR run on the multiplex PCR reads, TCRdb lists one record per CDR3 protein. The data hold roughly 650,000 distinct CDR3 sequences, with about a sixth observed a single time.

The specimen sequenced was blood. The origin of this receptor is a middle-aged woman with Graves' ophthalmopathy. This rearrangement joins TRBV20-1 to TRBJ2-7; 13 bases are shared with TRBD2. CDR3 sequence: CSASLGTSGEPYEQYF. CDR3 DNA sequence: TGCAGTGCTAGTTTAGGGACTAGCGGGGAACCATACGAGCAGTACTTC.